The 7 T cell receptor beta chains listed next were all sequenced from one sample in a study of T cell changes during pregnancy in multiple sclerosis. Method: immunoSEQ multiplex PCR; TCRdb's copy keeps in-frame clones and lacks some. The data hold approximately 100,000 clones, with about 93% observed a single time. The input for sequencing was peripheral blood, taken in the first trimester of pregnancy. The receptors originated from a female donor with multiple sclerosis, enrolled in a pregnancy study.

This clone showed up just a few times. This chain joins TRBV10-3 and TRBJ2-2, with 8 bases matching TRBD1. Germline CDR1 and CDR2: ENHRY and SYGVKD. J lost 4 bases, V lost 6 bases, and 4 bases had no gene match. The CDR3 length is 14 residues. CDR3 in DNA: TGTGCCATCAGGGACAGGGATGTCACCGGGGAGCTGTTTTTT. Protein: CAIRDRDVTGELFF.

The chain combines TRBV9 with TRBJ2-1; 15 bases agree with TRBD2. The CDR3 is 16 residues long. The V and J ends lost 0 bases and 5 bases, in that order; junction bases with no gene match: 0. Germline CDR1 reads SGDLS; CDR2 reads YYNGEE. CDR3 in amino acids: CASSVGTSGGDNEQFF. The CDR3 DNA reads as TGTGCCAGCAGCGTAGGGACTAGCGGGGGGGACAATGAGCAGTTCTTC.

The V call is TRBV21-1, the J call TRBJ1-2; the table's D call, TRBD1, was not checked against the DNA. TRBV21-1 is a recognized pseudogene. This CDR3 contains 16 residues. CDR3: CASRPRSGTPGWDSTF. CDR3 DNA sequence: TGTGCCAGCAGGCCAAGAAGTGGGACCCCCGGGTGGGACAGCACCTTC.

In this sample, this clone turned up once. V and J are TRBV18 and TRBJ2-5, with a possible D match to TRBD2 (5 bases). Germline-derived CDR1 and CDR2 are KGHSH and LQKENI. This CDR3 region has 16 residues. Trimming took 3 bases from V and 2 from J, leaving 16 bases between them. The CDR3 reads CASSPLGSGGQETQYF. The CDR3 DNA sequence: TGTGCCAGCTCACCCCTGGGAAGCGGAGGACAAGAGACCCAGTACTTC. Looking up the rest from reference TRBV18 and TRBJ2-5 gives the full variable domain: NAGVMQNPRHLVRRRGQEARLRCSPMKGHSHVYWYRQLPEEGLKFMVYLQKENIIDESGMPKERFSAEFPKEGPSILRIQQVVRGDSAAYFCASSPLGSGGQETQYFGPGTRLLVL.

CDR3 loop: CASSFYRGGGGYTF. CDR3 sequence (DNA): TGTGCCAGCAGCTTTTATAGAGGGGGCGGTGGCTACACCTTC. The chain uses TRBV5-4 and TRBJ1-2, with 7 bases lining up with TRBD1. The length of the CDR3 is 14 residues. The J segment lost 7 bases and the V segment lost 2 bases, leaving 8 bases of the junction unmatched. The germline CDR1 and CDR2 sequences are SGHNT and YYREEE (reference sequence).

The V call is TRBV6-6, the J call TRBJ2-3, with 13 bases lining up with TRBD2. The CDR3 extends over 14 amino acids. With V trimmed by 6 bases and J by 5 bases, 2 bases remained unmatched. Germline V lookup: CDR1 MNHNY, CDR2 SVGAGI (reference sequence). The CDR3 here is CASRRLAGGDTQYF. CDR3 DNA sequence: TGTGCCAGCAGACGACTAGCGGGGGGAGATACGCAGTATTTT.

V is TRBV6-1 and J is TRBJ2-6; 8 nucleotides line up with TRBD1. J was trimmed by 2 bases and V by 1 base; bases with no gene match: 1. Germline V lookup: CDR1 MNHNS, CDR2 SASEGT. The CDR3 loop spans 16 amino acids. CDR3 in amino acids: CASSEVTGAGANVLTF. CDR3 nucleotide sequence: TGTGCCAGCAGTGAAGTGACAGGGGCTGGGGCCAACGTCCTGACTTTC.